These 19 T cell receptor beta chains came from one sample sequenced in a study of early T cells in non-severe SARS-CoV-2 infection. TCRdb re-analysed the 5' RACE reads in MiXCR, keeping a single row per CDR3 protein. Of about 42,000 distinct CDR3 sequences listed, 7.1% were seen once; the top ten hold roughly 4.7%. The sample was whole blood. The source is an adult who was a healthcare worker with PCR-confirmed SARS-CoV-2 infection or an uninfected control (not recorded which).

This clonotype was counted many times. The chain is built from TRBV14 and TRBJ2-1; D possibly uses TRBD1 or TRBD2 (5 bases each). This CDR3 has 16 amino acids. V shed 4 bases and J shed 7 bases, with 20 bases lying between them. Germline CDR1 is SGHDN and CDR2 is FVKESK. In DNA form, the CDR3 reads TGTGCCAGCAGCCCAAGTAAGGGGCGGGTTTGGAATGAGCAGTTCTTC. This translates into CASSPSKGRVWNEQFF.

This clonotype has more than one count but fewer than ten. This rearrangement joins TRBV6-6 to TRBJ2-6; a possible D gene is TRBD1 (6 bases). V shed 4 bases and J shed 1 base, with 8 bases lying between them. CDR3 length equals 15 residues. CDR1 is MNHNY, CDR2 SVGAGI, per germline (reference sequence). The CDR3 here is CASSSTGSGANVLTF. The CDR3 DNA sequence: TGTGCCAGCAGTTCAACAGGGTCTGGGGCCAACGTCCTGACTTTC.

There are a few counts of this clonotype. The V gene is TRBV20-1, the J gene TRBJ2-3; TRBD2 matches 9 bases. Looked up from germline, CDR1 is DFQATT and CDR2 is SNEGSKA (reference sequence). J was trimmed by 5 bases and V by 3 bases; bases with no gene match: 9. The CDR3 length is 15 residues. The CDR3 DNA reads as TGCAGTGCTAGCCCCGCGGGGGGGGCCGGAGATACGCAGTATTTT. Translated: CSASPAGGAGDTQYF.

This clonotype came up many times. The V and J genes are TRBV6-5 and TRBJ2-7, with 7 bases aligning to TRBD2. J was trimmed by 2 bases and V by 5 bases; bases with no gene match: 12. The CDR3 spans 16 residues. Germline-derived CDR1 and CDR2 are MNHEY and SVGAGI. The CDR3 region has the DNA TGTGCCAGCAGTACCCCCCTGGGAGGGGCCACCTACGAGCAGTACTTC. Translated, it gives CASSTPLGGATYEQYF.

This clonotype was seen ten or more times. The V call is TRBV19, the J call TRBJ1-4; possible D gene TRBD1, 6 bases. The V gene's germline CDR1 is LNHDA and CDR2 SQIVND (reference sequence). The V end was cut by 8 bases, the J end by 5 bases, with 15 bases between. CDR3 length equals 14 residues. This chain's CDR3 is CASGERGRNEKLFF. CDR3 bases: TGTGCCAGTGGTGAGAGGGGGAGAAATGAAAAACTGTTTTTT.

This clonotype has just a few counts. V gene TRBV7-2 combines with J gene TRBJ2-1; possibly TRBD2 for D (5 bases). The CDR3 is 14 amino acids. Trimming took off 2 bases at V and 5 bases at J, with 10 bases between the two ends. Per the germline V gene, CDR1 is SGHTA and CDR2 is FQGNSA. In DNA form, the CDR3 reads TGTGCCAGCAGCTTAAGGCTAGCCGACAATGAGCAGTTCTTC. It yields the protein CASSLRLADNEQFF.

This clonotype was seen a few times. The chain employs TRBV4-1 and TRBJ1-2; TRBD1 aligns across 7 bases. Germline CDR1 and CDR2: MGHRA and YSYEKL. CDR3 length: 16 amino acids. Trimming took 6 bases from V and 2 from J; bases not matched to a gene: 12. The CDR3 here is CASSWWGGGGNYGYTF. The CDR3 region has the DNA TGCGCCAGCAGTTGGTGGGGCGGAGGGGGCAACTATGGCTACACCTTC.

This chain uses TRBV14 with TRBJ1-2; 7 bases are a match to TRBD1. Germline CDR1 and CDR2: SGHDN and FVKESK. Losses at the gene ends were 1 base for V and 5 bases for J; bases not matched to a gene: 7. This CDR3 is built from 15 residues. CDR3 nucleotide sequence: TGTGCCAGCAGCCAAGTGGCCGGGACAGTTTATGGCTACACCTTC. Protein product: CASSQVAGTVYGYTF.

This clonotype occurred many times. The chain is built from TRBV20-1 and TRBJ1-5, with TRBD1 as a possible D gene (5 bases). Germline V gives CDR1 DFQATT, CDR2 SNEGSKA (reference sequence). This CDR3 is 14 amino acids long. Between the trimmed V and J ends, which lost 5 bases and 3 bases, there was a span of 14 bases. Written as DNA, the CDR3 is TGCAGTGCTGGACACACGGAGAACAATCAGCCCCAGCATTTT. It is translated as CSAGHTENNQPQHF.

The CDR3 coding sequence is TGCGCCAGCAGCTTGGCAGACGAGCAGTACTTC. Amino acid sequence: CASSLADEQYF. The genes are TRBV5-1 and TRBJ2-7; D not resolved. The CDR3 runs 11 residues. Trimming took off 0 bases at V and 5 bases at J, with 3 bases between the two ends. Germline-derived CDR1 and CDR2 are SGHRS and YFSETQ. The complete variable domain, with remaining parts taken from reference TRBV5-1 and TRBJ2-7, reads KAGVTQTPRYLIKTRGQQVTLSCSPISGHRSVSWYQQTPGQGLQFLFEYFSETQRNKGNFPGRFSGRQFSNSRSEMNVSTLELGDSALYLCASSLADEQYFGPGTRLTVT.

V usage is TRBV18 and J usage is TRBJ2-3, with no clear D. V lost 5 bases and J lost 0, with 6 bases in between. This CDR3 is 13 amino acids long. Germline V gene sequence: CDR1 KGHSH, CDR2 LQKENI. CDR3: CASSTSSTDTQYF. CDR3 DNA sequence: TGTGCCAGCTCAACTTCTAGCACAGATACGCAGTATTTT. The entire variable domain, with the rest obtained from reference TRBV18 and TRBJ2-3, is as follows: NAGVMQNPRHLVRRRGQEARLRCSPMKGHSHVYWYRQLPEEGLKFMVYLQKENIIDESGMPKERFSAEFPKEGPSILRIQQVVRGDSAAYFCASSTSSTDTQYFGPGTRLTVL.

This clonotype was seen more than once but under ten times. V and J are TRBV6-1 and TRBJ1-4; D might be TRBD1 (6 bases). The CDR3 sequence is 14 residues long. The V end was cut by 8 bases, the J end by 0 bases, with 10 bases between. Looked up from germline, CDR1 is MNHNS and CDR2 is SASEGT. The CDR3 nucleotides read TGTGCCAGCCAGACAGGTTCAACTAATGAAAAACTGTTTTTT. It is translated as CASQTGSTNEKLFF.

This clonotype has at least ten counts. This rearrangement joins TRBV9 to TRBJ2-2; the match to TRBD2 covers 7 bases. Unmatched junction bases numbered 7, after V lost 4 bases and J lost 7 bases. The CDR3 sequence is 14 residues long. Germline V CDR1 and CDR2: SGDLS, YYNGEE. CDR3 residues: CASSPRTSFGELFF. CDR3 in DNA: TGTGCCAGCAGCCCCCGGACTAGTTTCGGGGAGCTGTTTTTT.

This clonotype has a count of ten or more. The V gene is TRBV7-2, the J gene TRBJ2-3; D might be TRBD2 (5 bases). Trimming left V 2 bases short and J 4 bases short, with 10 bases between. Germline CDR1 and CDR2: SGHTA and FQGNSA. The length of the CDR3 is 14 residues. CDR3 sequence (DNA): TGTGCCAGCAGCTTACCAGGACTTTCAGATACGCAGTATTTT. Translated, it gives CASSLPGLSDTQYF. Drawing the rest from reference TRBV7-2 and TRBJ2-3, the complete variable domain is GAGVSQSPSNKVTEKGKDVELRCDPISGHTALYWYRQSLGQGLEFLIYFQGNSAPDKSGLPSDRFSAERTGGSVSTLTIQRTQQEDSAVYLCASSLPGLSDTQYFGPGTRLTVL.

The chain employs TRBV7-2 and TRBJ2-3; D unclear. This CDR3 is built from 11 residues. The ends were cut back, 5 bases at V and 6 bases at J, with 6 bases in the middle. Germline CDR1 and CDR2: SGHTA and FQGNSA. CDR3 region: CASSRMDTQYF. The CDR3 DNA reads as TGTGCCAGCAGCCGAATGGATACGCAGTATTTT.

Written as DNA, the CDR3 is TGTGCCAGCAGTTACTCCGCGGATTCACCCCTCCACTTT. Translation: CASSYSADSPLHF. The V call is TRBV6-2 or TRBV6-3, the J call TRBJ1-6; D is unclear. The CDR3 loop spans 13 amino acids. V lost 0 bases, J lost 8 bases, and 5 bases lay in between. CDR1 is MNHEY and CDR2 is SVGEGT in the germline V gene.

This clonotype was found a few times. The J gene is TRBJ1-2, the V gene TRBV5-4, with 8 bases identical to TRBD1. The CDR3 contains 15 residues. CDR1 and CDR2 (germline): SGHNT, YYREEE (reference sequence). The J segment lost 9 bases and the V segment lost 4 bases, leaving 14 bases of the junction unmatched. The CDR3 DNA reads TGTGCCAGCAGCCGACAACTGGGACAGGCTCTGAGCTACACCTTC. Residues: CASSRQLGQALSYTF.

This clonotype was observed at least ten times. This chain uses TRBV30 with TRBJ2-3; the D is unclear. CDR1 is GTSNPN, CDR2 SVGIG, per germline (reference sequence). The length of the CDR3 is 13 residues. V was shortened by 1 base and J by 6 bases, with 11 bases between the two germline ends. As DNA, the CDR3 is TGTGCCTGGAGTGCCTTAGGATTTGATACGCAGTATTTT. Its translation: CAWSALGFDTQYF.

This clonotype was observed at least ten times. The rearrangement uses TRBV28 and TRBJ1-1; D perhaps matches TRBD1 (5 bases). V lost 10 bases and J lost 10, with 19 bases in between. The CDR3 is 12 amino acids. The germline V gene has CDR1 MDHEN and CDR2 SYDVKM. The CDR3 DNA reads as TGTGCCACCGTTTGGGAGGGGCGCGCAGCTTTCTTT. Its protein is CATVWEGRAAFF.